The T cell receptor (beta chain) under discussion was sequenced for a study of T cell repertoires in cytomegalovirus infection. The CDR3 is 15 amino acids. Germline V CDR1 and CDR2: SGHDT, YYEEEE. V lost 4 bases and J lost 6, with 17 bases in between. One entry per CDR3 protein results from TCRdb running MiXCR on the reads. This table holds 740,000 or so distinct CDR3 sequences, less than 40% found once. The specimen was PBMCs. The chain is built from TRBV5-6 and TRBJ1-5; D might be TRBD1 (5 bases). The receptor was isolated from a human donor in good health (CMV status not recorded). Some clones in this sample may be carry-over from other donors' samples. Written as DNA, the CDR3 is TGTGCCAGCAGCCTGGCCACCTACGGGGGTCAGCCCCAGCATTTT. Protein product: CASSLATYGGQPQHF.